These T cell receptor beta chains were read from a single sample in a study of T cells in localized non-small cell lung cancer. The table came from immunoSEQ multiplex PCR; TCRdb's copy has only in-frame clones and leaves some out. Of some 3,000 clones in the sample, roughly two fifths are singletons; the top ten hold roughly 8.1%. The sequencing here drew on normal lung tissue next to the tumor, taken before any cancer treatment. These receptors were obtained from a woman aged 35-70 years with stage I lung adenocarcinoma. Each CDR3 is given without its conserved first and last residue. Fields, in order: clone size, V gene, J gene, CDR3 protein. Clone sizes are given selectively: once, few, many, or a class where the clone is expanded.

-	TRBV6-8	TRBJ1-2	ASSYVDASANYGYT
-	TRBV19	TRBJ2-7	ASSMYSYEQY
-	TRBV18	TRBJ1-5	ASSPRGDGNQPQH
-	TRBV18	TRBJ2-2	ASSPSRQGGPGELF
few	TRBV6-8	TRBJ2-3	AISVGGTDTQY
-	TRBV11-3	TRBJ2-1	ASRPTGTDYNEQF
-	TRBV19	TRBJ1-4	ASRPGHGTYNEKLF
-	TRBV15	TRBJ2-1	ATSMGGPGRVDEQF
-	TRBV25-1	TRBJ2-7	ASSETGHLDQY
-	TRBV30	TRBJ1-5	AGSLGQGYQPQH
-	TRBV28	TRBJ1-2	ASSPWDRKFYGYT
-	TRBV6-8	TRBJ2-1	ASRGSGASSYNEQF
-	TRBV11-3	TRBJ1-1	ASSLEGKWTEAF
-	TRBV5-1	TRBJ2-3	ASSTRTGGGTDTQY
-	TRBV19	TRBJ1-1	ASRRTGEYAF
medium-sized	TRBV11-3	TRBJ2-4	ASSFGTSGRDIQY
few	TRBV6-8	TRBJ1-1	ASWWAENTEAF
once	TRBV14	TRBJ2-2	ASSQATGIQVTRELF
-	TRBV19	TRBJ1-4	ASSIQGRDEKLF
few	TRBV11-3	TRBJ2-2	ASSLASRYGELF
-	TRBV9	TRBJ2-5	ASTREYQETQY
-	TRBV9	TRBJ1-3	ASSVGDSSGNTIY
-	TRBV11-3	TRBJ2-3	ASSYSPGGGEGDMQY
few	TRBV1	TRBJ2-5	ASSQDTGDRGWETQY
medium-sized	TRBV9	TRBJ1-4	ASSGSGGGGEKLF
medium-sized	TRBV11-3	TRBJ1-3	ASSPGRVEGNTIY
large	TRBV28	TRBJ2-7	ASSPSPRASSEQY
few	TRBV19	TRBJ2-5	ASSIKVRYGSGETQY
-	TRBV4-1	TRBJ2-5	ASSLWGSAGGQETQY
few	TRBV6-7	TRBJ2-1	ASRSYRGLAGEEQF
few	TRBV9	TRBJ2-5	ASSAGGGWETQY
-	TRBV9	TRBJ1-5	ASSGERAGHQSQH
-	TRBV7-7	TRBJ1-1	ASSLTGGNTEAF
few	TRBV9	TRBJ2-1	ASSVGSGSRHNEQF
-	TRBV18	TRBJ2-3	ASSPSRDTQY
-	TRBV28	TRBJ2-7	ASWDRGTYEQY
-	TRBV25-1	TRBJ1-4	ASSEYISGTGLLEKLF
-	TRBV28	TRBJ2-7	ASSSGRQGVYRIEQY
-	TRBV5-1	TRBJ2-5	ASSPGTSGSSETQY
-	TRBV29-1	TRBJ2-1	SVAETPVNEQF
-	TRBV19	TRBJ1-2	ASTKGAWGHGYT
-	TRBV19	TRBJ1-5	ASSIGVRDQPQH
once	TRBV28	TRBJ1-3	ASSSPPGDRGNTIY
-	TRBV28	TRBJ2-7	ASKLDGNPYEQY
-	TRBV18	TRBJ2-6	ASSPPLAGTRPGANVLT
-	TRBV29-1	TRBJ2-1	SVAPALGALF
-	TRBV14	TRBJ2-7	ASSQEARSSYEQY
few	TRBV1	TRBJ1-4	ASSLGTGDEKLF
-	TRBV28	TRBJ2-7	ASSFPGSGYEQY
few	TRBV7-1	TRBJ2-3	ASSQAGGPAQY
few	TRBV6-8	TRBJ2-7	VITRDRDTYEQY
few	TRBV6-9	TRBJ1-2	ASTQGLNYGYT
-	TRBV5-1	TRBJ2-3	ASSLAGAADTQY
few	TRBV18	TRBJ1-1	ASSPPQGRKDTEAF
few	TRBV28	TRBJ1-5	ASSSTGWWGPQH